The text below deals with one TCR beta chain. The clone's antigen remains unknown. Base qualities are not recorded, but no much larger clone differs from it by a single base. No patient had received any treatment before thyroid surgery. Using T-cell receptor beta sequencing, the study looked back at clinical samples from patients collected from the early 2010s to the late 2010s. Library method: PCR. Reads for this sample came from an Illumina HiSeq 4000. High-throughput sequencing was used to profile the CDR3 region of the TCR beta-chain in every patient. For the original study's pipeline: The researchers built a classifier to tell apart papillary thyroid cancer patients with distant metastasis, based on CDR3 differences among clinicopathological groups. The Shannon index was used to measure repertoire diversity, and the Morisita-Horn index was used to measure how similar tumor and blood repertoires were. TCRdb reprocessing: public reads trimmed at Q25 with fastp, clones called with MiXCR, in-frame beta chains kept. These V and J calls originate from TCRdb's pipeline instead of the authors' own analysis. For this sample there are some 15,000 clones; around 25% appear just once. Of the sample, 8% to 13% is held by the ten largest clones.

This specimen belongs to a study of metastatic and nonmetastatic thyroid tumors (dated by TCRdb to the early 2020s). Study-level background: For patients with malignant and with benign thyroid disease, the researchers compared repertoires between peripheral blood samples and tumor or nodule tissue samples.

Points the paper makes about the study in general: In both blood and tumor samples, TCR beta diversity was reported to be significantly higher in malignant tumors than in benign nodules.

V is trimmed back by 4 bases and J by 6 bases, and the junction contains 9 bases that no gene match accounts for. From the cysteine through the phenylalanine, the CDR3 covers 15 amino acids. Only the CDR3 region is kept as DNA, spanning 45 bases read in frame from base 1. Per the germline V gene, SGHRS is the CDR1 and YFSETQ is the CDR2. The TCR was taken from a female donor with papillary thyroid cancer or a benign thyroid nodule (not recorded which). Some clones in this sample may be carry-over from other donors' samples. Sequencing was carried out using adjacent normal tissue. Recombination joined TRBV5-1 with TRBJ2-2; TRBD1 matches 7 bases in the middle. The DNA sequence reads TGCGCCAGCAGCCTCGAGGGGGCTTATGCCGGGGAGCTGTTTTTT. Its product reads: CASSLEGAYAGELFF.